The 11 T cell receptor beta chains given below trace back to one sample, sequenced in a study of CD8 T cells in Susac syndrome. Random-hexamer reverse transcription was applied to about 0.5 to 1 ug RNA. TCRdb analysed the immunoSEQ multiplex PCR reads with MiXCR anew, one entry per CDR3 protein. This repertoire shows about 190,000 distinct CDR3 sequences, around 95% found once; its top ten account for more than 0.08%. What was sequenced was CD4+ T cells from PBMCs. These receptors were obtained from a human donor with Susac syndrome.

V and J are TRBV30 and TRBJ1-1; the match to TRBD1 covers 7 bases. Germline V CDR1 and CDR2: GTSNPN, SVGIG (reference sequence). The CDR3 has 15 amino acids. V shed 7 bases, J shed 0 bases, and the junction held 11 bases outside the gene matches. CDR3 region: CALQGVRSMNTEAFF. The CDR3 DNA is TGTGCCTTGCAGGGGGTGCGGTCGATGAACACTGAAGCTTTCTTT.

CDR3 DNA: TGTGCCTGGAGGACCGGGGCGGGGGGGCCAGAGACCCAGTACTTC. Protein product: CAWRTGAGGPETQYF. The chain links TRBV30 to TRBJ2-5, with TRBD2 matching 9 bases. This CDR3 is 15 amino acids long. Trimming removed 3 bases from V and 4 bases from J; junction bases left unmatched: 9. The germline V gene has CDR1 GTSNPN and CDR2 SVGIG (reference sequence).

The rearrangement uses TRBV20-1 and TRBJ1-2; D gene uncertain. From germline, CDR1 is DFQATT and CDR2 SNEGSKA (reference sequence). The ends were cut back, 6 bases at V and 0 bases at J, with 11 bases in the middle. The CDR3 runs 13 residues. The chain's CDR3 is CSALWRPNYGYTF. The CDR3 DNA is TGCAGTGCCCTCTGGCGCCCTAACTATGGCTACACCTTC.

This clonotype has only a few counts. CDR3: CASSIGGGGNQPQHF. The CDR3 region has the DNA TGTGCCAGTAGTATCGGCGGGGGGGGCAATCAGCCCCAGCATTTT. The chain recombines TRBV19 with TRBJ1-5; perhaps TRBD1 as D (5 bases). The CDR3 length is 15 residues. The V gene lost 3 bases and the J gene lost 2 bases, with 11 bases spanning the gap. The germline V gene encodes CDR1 LNHDA and CDR2 SQIVND (reference sequence).

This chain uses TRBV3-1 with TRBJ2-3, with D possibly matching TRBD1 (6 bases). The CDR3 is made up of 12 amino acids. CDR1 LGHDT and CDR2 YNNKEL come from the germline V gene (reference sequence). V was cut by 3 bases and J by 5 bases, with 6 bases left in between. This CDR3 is CASSHRGDTQYF. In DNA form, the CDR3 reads TGTGCCAGCAGCCACAGGGGAGATACGCAGTATTTT.

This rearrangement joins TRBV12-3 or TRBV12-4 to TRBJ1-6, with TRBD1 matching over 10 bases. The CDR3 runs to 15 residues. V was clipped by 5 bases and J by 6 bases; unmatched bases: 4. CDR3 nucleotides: TGTGCCAGCAGTCCCCGGGACAGGGGTAATTCACCCCTCCACTTT. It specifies CASSPRDRGNSPLHF.

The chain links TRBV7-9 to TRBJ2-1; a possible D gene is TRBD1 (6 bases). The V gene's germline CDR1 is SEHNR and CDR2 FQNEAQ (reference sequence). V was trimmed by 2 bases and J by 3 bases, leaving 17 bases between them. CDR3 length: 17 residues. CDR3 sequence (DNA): TGTGCCAGCAGCTTAACGACAGGTGGCGGCTACTACAATGAGCAGTTCTTC. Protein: CASSLTTGGGYYNEQFF. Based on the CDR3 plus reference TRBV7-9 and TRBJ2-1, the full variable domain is DTGVSQNPRHKITKRGQNVTFRCDPISEHNRLYWYRQTLGQGPEFLTYFQNEAQLEKSRLLSDRFSAERPKGSFSTLEIQRTEQGDSAMYLCASSLTTGGGYYNEQFFGPGTRLTVL.

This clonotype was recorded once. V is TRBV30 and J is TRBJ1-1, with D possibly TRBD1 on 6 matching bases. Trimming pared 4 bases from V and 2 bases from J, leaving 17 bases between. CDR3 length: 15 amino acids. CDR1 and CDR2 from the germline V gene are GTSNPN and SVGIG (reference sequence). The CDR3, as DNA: TGTGCCTGGACCTTTAGGGGGGCAATAAACACTGAAGCTTTCTTT. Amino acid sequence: CAWTFRGAINTEAFF.

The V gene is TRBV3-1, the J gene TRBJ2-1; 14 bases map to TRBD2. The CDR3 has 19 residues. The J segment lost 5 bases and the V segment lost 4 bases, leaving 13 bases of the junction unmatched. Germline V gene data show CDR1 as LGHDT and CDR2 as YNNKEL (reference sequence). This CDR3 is CASSPRAGLAGGRDNEQFF. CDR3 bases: TGTGCCAGCAGCCCCCGAGCAGGACTAGCGGGGGGACGAGACAATGAGCAGTTCTTC.

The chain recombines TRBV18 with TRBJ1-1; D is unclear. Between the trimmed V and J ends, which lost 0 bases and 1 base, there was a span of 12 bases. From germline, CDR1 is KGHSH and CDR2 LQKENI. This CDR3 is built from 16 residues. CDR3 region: CASSPPSGGRNTEAFF. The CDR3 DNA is TGTGCCAGCTCACCACCGAGTGGAGGGAGGAACACTGAAGCTTTCTTT.

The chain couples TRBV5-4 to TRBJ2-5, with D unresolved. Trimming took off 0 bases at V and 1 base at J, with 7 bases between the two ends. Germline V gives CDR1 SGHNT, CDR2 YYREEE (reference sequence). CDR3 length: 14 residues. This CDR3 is CASSLALGQETQYF. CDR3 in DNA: TGTGCCAGCAGCTTGGCCTTGGGCCAAGAGACCCAGTACTTC.